The 12 T cell receptor beta chains presented below share a single source sample, sequenced in a study of T cells in Graves' hyperthyroidism and ophthalmopathy. The investigators amplified TCR beta CDR3 regions from RNA transcripts. First-round RT-PCR targeting the TCR CDR3 was performed with the HTBI primer set. TCRdb processed the multiplex PCR reads anew with MiXCR; each CDR3 protein has one entry. Among 270,000 or so distinct CDR3 sequences listed, approximately 26% were seen once. Input material: blood. Receptor source: a middle-aged man with Graves' hyperthyroidism that later progressed to Graves' ophthalmopathy.

The table lists this clonotype with many counts. J is TRBJ2-5 and V is TRBV12-3 or TRBV12-4; D perhaps matches TRBD1 (5 bases). The CDR3 sequence is 13 residues long. The V end was cut by 6 bases, the J end by 0 bases, with 8 bases between. Written as DNA, the CDR3 is TGTGCCAGCAGGTTGACAGACCAAGAGACCCAGTACTTC. This encodes CASRLTDQETQYF.

This clonotype was seen ten or more times. The chain employs TRBV20-1 and TRBJ2-7, with 11 bases aligning to TRBD2. The V gene end was trimmed by 1 base and the J gene end by 2 bases; junction bases not matched to a gene: 10. CDR3 size: 17 residues. Germline V gives CDR1 DFQATT, CDR2 SNEGSKA (reference sequence). CDR3 in amino acids: CSARAPAGTSGTYEQYF. DNA of the CDR3: TGCAGTGCTAGAGCCCCGGCTGGGACTAGCGGAACCTACGAGCAGTACTTC.

This clonotype occurred many times. The V gene is TRBV28, the J gene TRBJ1-1; D not resolved. CDR3 size: 14 residues. Germline V gene lookup returns CDR1 MDHEN and CDR2 SYDVKM. Trimming left V 6 bases short and J 4 bases short, with 15 bases between. The CDR3 coding sequence is TGTGCCAGCAGCCCCGACTGGGAGAGCACTGAAGCTTTCTTT. Amino acids: CASSPDWESTEAFF.

This clonotype was counted many times. The V call is TRBV20-1, the J call TRBJ2-4, with TRBD1 identical over 7 bases. The length of the CDR3 is 14 residues. Per the germline V gene, CDR1 is DFQATT and CDR2 is SNEGSKA (reference sequence). V was clipped by 6 bases and J by 8 bases; unmatched bases: 13. This chain's CDR3 is CSAPTGSNGDIQYF. The CDR3 DNA reads TGCAGTGCCCCGACAGGGTCGAATGGGGACATTCAGTACTTC.

At least ten counts were recorded for this clonotype. This sequence joins TRBV9 and TRBJ2-5; 12 nucleotides line up with TRBD2. Looked up from germline, CDR1 is SGDLS and CDR2 is YYNGEE. CDR3 length: 19 residues. V lost 2 bases and J lost 0; bases outside the gene matches: 11. CDR3 in amino acids: CASSVNTGTSGQYQETQYF. The CDR3 coding sequence is TGTGCCAGCAGCGTGAACACCGGGACTAGCGGGCAGTACCAAGAGACCCAGTACTTC.

This clonotype occurred many times. The rearrangement joins TRBV6-5 to TRBJ2-3; D may be TRBD2 (5 bases). V lost 0 bases to trimming and J lost 6 bases, with 13 bases between them. The CDR3 sequence is 15 residues long. Germline lookup yields CDR1 MNHEY and CDR2 SVGAGI. CDR3 protein: CASSYSTRPQDTQYF. The CDR3 DNA sequence: TGTGCCAGCAGTTACTCAACTAGACCGCAGGATACGCAGTATTTT.

The rearrangement uses TRBV20-1 and TRBJ2-7; D not resolved. The V end lost 3 bases, the J end lost 2 bases, and 8 bases lay between the germline ends. From germline, CDR1 is DFQATT and CDR2 SNEGSKA (reference sequence). This CDR3 is 12 amino acids long. The CDR3 spells CSARRPPYEQYF. CDR3 nucleotides: TGCAGTGCTAGGAGGCCCCCCTACGAGCAGTACTTC.

This clonotype showed up many times. The genes are TRBV7-2 and TRBJ1-1; the D is unclear. The CDR3 is made up of 16 amino acids. V was trimmed by 2 bases and J by 0 bases, leaving 13 bases between them. The germline V gene encodes CDR1 SGHTA and CDR2 FQGNSA. Written as DNA, the CDR3 is TGTGCCAGCAGCTTACTTGGTGGTCAGATGAACACTGAAGCTTTCTTT. Encoded protein: CASSLLGGQMNTEAFF.

There are many counts of this clonotype. The rearrangement joins TRBV24-1 to TRBJ1-2, with D tentatively TRBD1 (6 bases). Germline lookup yields CDR1 KGHDR and CDR2 SFDVKD. This CDR3 comprises 13 residues. The V and J ends lost 4 bases and 8 bases respectively, with 13 bases between them. This CDR3 reads CATSESDRQGYTF. In DNA form, the CDR3 reads TGTGCCACCAGTGAATCGGACAGACAGGGCTACACCTTC.

This clonotype was seen many times. The chain has TRBV19 and TRBJ1-1, with 7 nucleotides matching TRBD1. CDR1 and CDR2 (germline): LNHDA, SQIVND (reference sequence). Germline trimming cut 6 bases from V and 6 bases from J; bases unmatched to any gene: 7. The CDR3 is 13 residues long. The CDR3 loop is CASRFAGGSEAFF. The CDR3 nucleotides read TGTGCCAGTAGGTTTGCAGGGGGTTCTGAAGCTTTCTTT.

This clonotype came up many times. J is TRBJ2-4 and V is TRBV5-6, with D unclear. CDR3 length equals 15 residues. V was cut by 5 bases and J by 1 base, with 13 bases left in between. CDR1 SGHDT and CDR2 YYEEEE come from the germline V gene. CDR3 DNA sequence: TGTGCCAGCAGTTTCTCGGATGTGGCCAAAAACATTCAGTACTTC. The encoded protein is CASSFSDVAKNIQYF.

This clonotype was recorded many times. V is TRBV5-1 and J is TRBJ1-5; D is unresolved. CDR1 and CDR2 (germline): SGHRS, YFSETQ. The V end was cut by 2 bases, the J end by 5 bases, with 14 bases between. This CDR3 region has 15 residues. The CDR3 reads CASSLYAGLHQPQHF. Written as DNA, the CDR3 is TGCGCCAGCAGCTTATATGCAGGTCTCCATCAGCCCCAGCATTTT.